A single sample gave rise to the 30 T cell receptor beta chains below, sequenced in a study of monozygotic twins with inflammatory bowel disease. TCRdb reanalyzed the 5' RACE reads, giving one entry per CDR3 protein sequence and no DNA. In all, the sample yields approximately 400,000 distinct CDR3 sequences. Sequencing was done on a sample of blood. The receptors shown here come from a human donor with ulcerative colitis or Crohn's disease, or a healthy co-twin of an affected twin (not recorded which).

The gene calls are TRBV7-2 and TRBJ2-1. Germline V gives CDR1 SGHTA, CDR2 FQGNSA. This CDR3 region has 15 residues. The CDR3 region is CASSLTTFSYNEQFF.

The V gene is TRBV11-2, the J gene TRBJ1-1; checking the TCRdb D call of TRBD1 is not possible without DNA. The CDR3 consists of 14 residues. Germline CDR1 and CDR2: SGHAT and FQNNGV. The CDR3 loop reads CASSPDRGQTEAFF.

V is TRBV15 and J is TRBJ2-5; TCRdb reports TRBD2, a call that lacks DNA to check it against. The CDR3 totals 17 residues. The germline CDR1 and CDR2 sequences are LNHNV and YYDKDF (reference sequence). CDR3: CATSRTSTWGGEETQYF. The full variable domain, with the rest looked up from reference TRBV15 and TRBJ2-5, is DAMVIQNPRYQVTQFGKPVTLSCSQTLNHNVMYWYQQKSSQAPKLLFHYYDKDFNNEADTPDNFQSRRPNTSFCFLDIRSPGLGDTAMYLCATSRTSTWGGEETQYFGPGTRLLVL.

CDR3 sequence: CSAEDRGGFSQPQHF. V and J are TRBV20-1 and TRBJ1-5; TCRdb outputs TRBD1, but without DNA this stays unchecked. CDR1 DFQATT and CDR2 SNEGSKA come from the germline V gene (reference sequence). CDR3 length: 15 residues.

The chain uses TRBV28 and TRBJ2-5; checking the TCRdb D call of TRBD2 is not possible without DNA. Germline V gene data show CDR1 as MDHEN and CDR2 as SYDVKM. This CDR3 has 15 residues. The CDR3 loop is CASSLAAGGQETQYF.

The chain links TRBV6-1 to TRBJ2-5. CDR1 is MNHNS and CDR2 is SASEGT in the germline V gene. The length of the CDR3 is 14 residues. The CDR3 sequence is CASSRTRLGETQYF.

The chain uses TRBV20-1 and TRBJ1-4. The CDR3 covers 17 residues. The germline gives CDR1 DFQATT, CDR2 SNEGSKA (reference sequence). The CDR3 protein is CSARDKRFLATNEKLFF.

The chain recombines TRBV28 with TRBJ2-1; TCRdb calls TRBD2, which cannot be checked without DNA. The germline CDR1 and CDR2 sequences are MDHEN and SYDVKM. The CDR3 covers 18 residues. The CDR3 region is CASSKALERGSSYNEQFF.

J is TRBJ2-1 and V is TRBV5-1; the D call from TCRdb, TRBD1, cannot be confirmed without DNA. Germline values: CDR1 SGHRS, CDR2 YFSETQ. There are 14 residues in the CDR3. CDR3 sequence: CASTPEGRDNEQFF.

The V call is TRBV21-1, the J call TRBJ2-5; the D gene TCRdb calls, TRBD1, cannot be checked with no DNA. TRBV21-1 is assigned pseudogene status. The CDR3 is 15 residues long. The CDR3 loop reads CASSKGGEYQETQYF.

The gene calls are TRBV7-3 and TRBJ2-2. CDR3 size: 14 residues. Germline V CDR1 and CDR2: SGHTA, FQGTGA. The CDR3: CASSAGLNTGELFF. The full variable domain, with the rest looked up from reference TRBV7-3 and TRBJ2-2, is GAGVSQTPSNKVTEKGKYVELRCDPISGHTALYWYRQSLGQGPEFLIYFQGTGAADDSGLPNDRFFAVRPEGSVSTLKIQRTERGDSAVYLCASSAGLNTGELFFGEGSRLTVL.

The chain uses TRBV7-9 and TRBJ2-7. Germline V CDR1 and CDR2: SEHNR, FQNEAQ (reference sequence). The CDR3 length is 13 residues. This CDR3 reads CASSLVDHYEQYF.

This sequence joins TRBV7-6 and TRBJ1-5; lacking DNA, the TRBD1 call made by TCRdb goes unchecked. Germline V gene lookup returns CDR1 SGHVS and CDR2 FNYEAQ. CDR3 size: 13 residues. The chain's CDR3 is CASSLAPQGNRHF.

The genes are TRBV11-2 and TRBJ2-1; with no DNA, the TCRdb D assignment of TRBD2 cannot be verified. This CDR3 spans 15 amino acids. The germline V gene has CDR1 SGHAT and CDR2 FQNNGV. The chain's CDR3 is CASSFRRATYNEQFF.

The genes are TRBV29-1 and TRBJ2-3; absent DNA, TCRdb's TRBD1 call cannot be checked. Per germline, CDR1 SQVTM and CDR2 ANQGSEA. The CDR3 extends over 14 amino acids. The chain's CDR3 is CSVRQGLRTDTQYF.

This chain links TRBV5-1 with TRBJ1-1; without DNA, the TCRdb call of TRBD1 cannot be checked. The CDR3 runs to 14 residues. Per germline, CDR1 SGHRS and CDR2 YFSETQ. The CDR3 reads CASSSDRGQGEAFF.

The chain combines TRBV7-7 with TRBJ2-7; no DNA is available, so the TRBD1 call from TCRdb remains unchecked. CDR3 length equals 15 residues. CDR1 SSHAT and CDR2 FNYEAQ come from the germline V gene (reference sequence). The CDR3 loop reads CASSLDRTRFWEQYF.

This chain links TRBV12-3 or TRBV12-4 with TRBJ2-1; TCRdb selects TRBD2, and the lack of DNA leaves this call unchecked. The CDR3 covers 13 residues. The CDR3 sequence is CASTVRTRNEQFF.

The J gene is TRBJ1-2, the V gene TRBV6-2 or TRBV6-3. The CDR3 contains 16 residues. In germline, CDR1 is MNHEY, CDR2 SVGEGT. CDR3 protein: CATRRISLPADYGYTF.

The gene calls are TRBV10-3 and TRBJ2-7; the TCRdb D gene call, TRBD2, has no DNA to confirm it. This CDR3 spans 15 amino acids. Germline-derived CDR1 and CDR2 are ENHRY and SYGVKD. CDR3 sequence reads: CAISEGSGGLYEQYF.

The CDR3 sequence is CAWSVWTKDTDTQYF. This chain uses TRBV30 with TRBJ2-3; the TCRdb call, TRBD1, lacks DNA for checking. Germline V gives CDR1 GTSNPN, CDR2 SVGIG (reference sequence). This CDR3 is built from 15 residues.

The rearrangement uses TRBV3-1 and TRBJ2-7. CDR1 is LGHDT and CDR2 is YNNKEL in the germline V gene (reference sequence). This CDR3 has 13 amino acids. This CDR3 reads CASSLSSSYEQYF.

V and J are TRBV9 and TRBJ1-1; the TRBD1 assignment by TCRdb is unverifiable without DNA. Germline lookup yields CDR1 SGDLS and CDR2 YYNGEE. The CDR3 length is 15 residues. This CDR3 reads CASSVQGGMNTEAFF. Variable domain in full (rest from reference TRBV9 and TRBJ1-1): DSGVTQTPKHLITATGQRVTLRCSPRSGDLSVYWYQQSLDQGLQFLIQYYNGEERAKGNILERFSAQQFPDLHSELNLSSLELGDSALYFCASSVQGGMNTEAFFGQGTRLTVV.

The chain combines TRBV5-6 with TRBJ1-1. This CDR3 has 13 amino acids. CDR1 SGHDT and CDR2 YYEEEE come from the germline V gene. CDR3 region: CASSLKRNTEAFF.

This chain's CDR3 is CASIDRMDSNQPQHF. The chain recombines TRBV6-1 with TRBJ1-5. The CDR3 totals 15 residues. Germline CDR1 is MNHNS and CDR2 is SASEGT.

This sequence joins TRBV28 and TRBJ1-5; TCRdb designates TRBD1, a call that cannot be tested without DNA. From germline, CDR1 is MDHEN and CDR2 SYDVKM. There are 12 residues in the CDR3. CDR3 residues: CASTRVGQPQHF.

The V call is TRBV5-1, the J call TRBJ2-3; absent DNA, TCRdb's TRBD1 call cannot be checked. CDR3 length equals 14 residues. In germline, CDR1 is SGHRS, CDR2 YFSETQ. CDR3 amino acids: CASFPGVSTDTQYF. Full variable domain (outside the CDR3, taken from reference TRBV5-1 and TRBJ2-3): KAGVTQTPRYLIKTRGQQVTLSCSPISGHRSVSWYQQTPGQGLQFLFEYFSETQRNKGNFPGRFSGRQFSNSRSEMNVSTLELGDSALYLCASFPGVSTDTQYFGPGTRLTVL.

The genes are TRBV20-1 and TRBJ1-1; no DNA is available, so the TRBD1 call from TCRdb remains unchecked. Germline V gene data show CDR1 as DFQATT and CDR2 as SNEGSKA (reference sequence). The CDR3 has 14 amino acids. The CDR3 region is CSAFTGTISSEAFF.

CDR3 in amino acids: CASSLGTADTDTQYF. The V and J genes are TRBV5-1 and TRBJ2-3; TCRdb selects TRBD2, and the lack of DNA leaves this call unchecked. Germline CDR1 and CDR2: SGHRS and YFSETQ. This CDR3 is 15 amino acids long.

V is TRBV5-1 and J is TRBJ2-5; absent DNA, TCRdb's TRBD2 call cannot be checked. CDR1 is SGHRS, CDR2 YFSETQ, per germline. This CDR3 is 16 amino acids long. The CDR3 is CASSPRLAARGETQYF.